This T cell receptor beta chain was recorded in a study of cytomegalovirus exposure and HLA in healthy donors. About the study: An early release of data contained about 85 million unique TCRs, which came from HLA-typed donors.

This clone was seen more than once but under ten times. The antigen is undetermined. CDR1 and CDR2 from the germline V gene are LGHNT and FRNRAP. V lost 4 bases and J lost 2, with 11 bases in between. The CDR3 runs to 14 residues. It was with 60 Vbeta and 13 Jbeta primers that the PCR ran. Assay used: immunoSEQ multiplex PCR; TCRdb lists only in-frame clones, some missing. The sample consists of almost 200,000 clones, roughly 85% of them appearing once. General study results and limits: In a later analysis, specific HLA alleles were associated with 16,000 or so TCR beta sequences at a 0.05 false discovery rate. A likely sequencing artifact accounted for one observed cluster of highly shared sequence variants.

The sequencing input was PBMCs. The receptor was derived from a woman in her twenties or thirties in good health and CMV-seropositive. This chain links TRBV12-5 with TRBJ2-5, with D hard to call. CDR3: CASGSSLLQETQYF. Here the CDR3 DNA reads TGTGCTAGTGGTTCCTCGTTATTGCAAGAGACCCAGTACTTC.